A single sample is the source of the 31 T cell receptor beta chains below, sequenced in a study of T cell repertoires in cytomegalovirus infection. MiXCR, applied by TCRdb to the reads, yields one record per CDR3 protein. The sample gives some 390,000 distinct CDR3 sequences, 18% of which show up once; under 9% is in the top ten. Sample: PBMCs. These receptors came from a human donor in good health (CMV status not recorded). Some clones in this sample may be carry-over from other donors' samples.

This clonotype was counted only a few times. The chain uses TRBV7-8 and TRBJ1-3; the D gene is possibly TRBD1 (6 bases). This CDR3 comprises 13 residues. CDR1 and CDR2 (germline): SGHVS, FQNEAQ. Trimming removed 1 base from V and 8 bases from J, with 9 bases in between. The CDR3 DNA follows: TGTGCCAGCAGCTTAGGAGCAGGGGACACCATATATTTT. It codes for CASSLGAGDTIYF.

Only a few counts were recorded for this clonotype. The gene calls are TRBV20-1 and TRBJ2-5; D remains ambiguous. The CDR3 totals 12 residues. Germline CDR1 is DFQATT and CDR2 is SNEGSKA (reference sequence). Trimming cost V 6 bases and J 0 bases, with 8 bases left between them. CDR3 nucleotide sequence: TGCAGTGCCACTTCGGACCAAGAGACCCAGTACTTC. Translation gives CSATSDQETQYF.

The chain combines TRBV5-6 with TRBJ2-7; unclear D gene. The germline V gene has CDR1 SGHDT and CDR2 YYEEEE. This CDR3 has 15 amino acids. V lost 4 bases, J lost 0 bases, and 14 bases lay in between. CDR3 sequence: CASSDEPTSSYEQYF. The CDR3 nucleotides read TGTGCCAGCAGCGACGAACCTACGAGCTCCTACGAGCAGTACTTC.

In its sample, this clonotype was seen many times. The rearrangement joins TRBV19 to TRBJ2-4; no reliable D call. The CDR3 runs 14 residues. Trimming cost V 4 bases and J 5 bases, with 12 bases left between them. Germline V CDR1 and CDR2: LNHDA, SQIVND (reference sequence). CDR3 nucleotide sequence: TGTGCCAGTAGTAGGGAATCGTGGGAAAACATTCAGTACTTC. It codes for CASSRESWENIQYF.

Many counts were recorded for this clonotype. This chain connects TRBV6-6 to TRBJ2-2; 12 positions agree with TRBD2. Losses at the gene ends were 6 bases for V and 4 bases for J; bases not matched to a gene: 6. This CDR3 comprises 16 residues. CDR1 is MNHNY, CDR2 SVGAGI, per germline (reference sequence). CDR3 in amino acids: CASSPLAGGPTGELFF. The CDR3 region has the DNA TGTGCCAGCAGCCCCCTAGCGGGAGGGCCCACCGGGGAGCTGTTTTTT.

CDR3 protein: CASSLRGRVVETQYF. The CDR3 DNA follows: TGTGCCAGCAGCCTCCGGGGAAGGGTGGTTGAGACCCAGTACTTC. The rearrangement joins TRBV27 to TRBJ2-5; a weak D match, TRBD2 (5 bases). CDR3 length: 15 residues. Germline CDR1 and CDR2: MNHEY and SMNVEV (reference sequence). V was clipped by 6 bases and J by 5 bases, with 19 bases between them.

In its sample, this clonotype was seen a few times. This chain uses TRBV15 with TRBJ2-1, with 11 bases lining up with TRBD2. The CDR3 is made up of 16 amino acids. J gave up 8 bases and V 0 bases, and 6 bases lay outside the gene matches. The germline V gene has CDR1 LNHNV and CDR2 YYDKDF (reference sequence). CDR3 sequence: CATSRDSASGGHEQFF. Written as DNA, the CDR3 is TGTGCCACCAGCAGAGATTCGGCTAGCGGGGGGCATGAGCAGTTCTTC.

The V gene is TRBV12-3 or TRBV12-4, the J gene TRBJ2-3, with 8 bases matching TRBD2. V trimming: 0 bases; J trimming: 6 bases; junction bases outside the gene matches: 5. This CDR3 has 15 residues. Here the CDR3 reads CASSLAGGGMDTQYF. Written as DNA, the CDR3 is TGTGCCAGCAGTTTAGCCGGGGGGGGTATGGATACGCAGTATTTT.

This chain links TRBV6-4 with TRBJ2-1; 8 bases match TRBD2. With 2 bases clipped from V and 5 bases from J, the junction kept 5 bases outside the gene matches. Per the germline V gene, CDR1 is MRHNA and CDR2 is SNTAGT. The CDR3 contains 15 residues. CDR3 coding DNA: TGTGCCAGCAGTGACGGAAGCGGGGGACACAATGAGCAGTTCTTC. It codes for CASSDGSGGHNEQFF.

This clonotype was detected ten times or more. The genes are TRBV7-2 and TRBJ2-3; D ambiguous. This CDR3 contains 14 residues. Trimming shortened V by 4 bases and J by 0 bases, and 8 bases separated the two germline ends. Per the germline V gene, CDR1 is SGHTA and CDR2 is FQGNSA. CDR3 region: CASSSLPSTDTQYF. The CDR3, as DNA: TGTGCCAGCAGCTCCCTCCCGAGCACAGATACGCAGTATTTT.

The V call is TRBV7-6, the J call TRBJ2-3; 9 bases line up with TRBD2. V shed 4 bases and J 4 bases; nucleotides not matched to a gene: 12. The CDR3 is made up of 17 amino acids. CDR1 and CDR2 from the germline V gene are SGHVS and FNYEAQ. CDR3 nucleotides: TGTGCCAGCAGCTGGGCTAGCGGGAAAGGGGCCCCAGATACGCAGTATTTT. Its protein product is CASSWASGKGAPDTQYF.

This rearrangement joins TRBV5-6 to TRBJ2-5; TRBD1 is a possible D gene (5 bases). Trimming removed 1 base from V and 3 bases from J, with 10 bases in between. CDR1 and CDR2 from the germline V gene are SGHDT and YYEEEE. The CDR3 sequence is 14 residues long. This CDR3 is CASSLSPREETQYF. The CDR3 nucleotides are TGTGCCAGCAGCTTGTCCCCCAGGGAAGAGACCCAGTACTTC.

This clonotype was observed many times. V usage is TRBV28 and J usage is TRBJ1-2; D ambiguous. Germline V gene lookup returns CDR1 MDHEN and CDR2 SYDVKM. With 1 base removed from V and 6 bases from J, the gap between germline ends came to 6 bases. The CDR3 runs 12 residues. CDR3 nucleotides: TGTGCCAGCAGTTTATCCGGGAATGGCTACACCTTC. Its translation is CASSLSGNGYTF.

This clonotype was seen repeatedly, ten times or more. The chain uses TRBV28 and TRBJ2-5; 7 bases line up with TRBD2. Germline V gene lookup returns CDR1 MDHEN and CDR2 SYDVKM. The CDR3 totals 15 residues. After removal of 5 bases from V and 4 bases from J, the junction contained 10 bases not matched to a gene. CDR3 sequence: CASSPRRTGGETQYF. The CDR3 DNA reads TGTGCCAGCAGTCCGAGACGGACGGGGGGAGAGACCCAGTACTTC.

This clonotype was observed many times. V gene TRBV7-2 combines with J gene TRBJ1-3, with D perhaps matching TRBD1 (6 bases). The germline V gene has CDR1 SGHTA and CDR2 FQGNSA. Deletions cut 1 base from V and 4 bases from J, with 8 bases between. The CDR3 extends over 14 amino acids. Written as DNA, the CDR3 is TGTGCCAGCAGCTTAGGGACAGCGGGAAACACCATATATTTT. It codes for CASSLGTAGNTIYF.

This chain joins TRBV4-3 and TRBJ1-4, with D uncertain. Trimming took off 0 bases at V and 8 bases at J, with 7 bases between the two ends. The length of the CDR3 is 13 residues. The V gene's germline CDR1 is LGHNA and CDR2 YSLEER. For the CDR3, the DNA is TGCGCCAGCAGCCAAGAGGCGAACGAAAAACTGTTTTTT. Translated, it gives CASSQEANEKLFF.

CDR3 amino acids: CASSPLGGADTEAFF. The CDR3 nucleotides read TGTGCCAGCTCACCTCTGGGGGGCGCGGACACTGAAGCTTTCTTT. V is TRBV18 and J is TRBJ1-1; D might be TRBD1 (6 bases). CDR1 and CDR2 (germline): KGHSH, LQKENI. With 3 bases removed from V and 3 bases from J, the gap between germline ends came to 14 bases. The CDR3 runs to 15 residues.

In this sample, this clonotype turned up many times. V gene TRBV7-9 combines with J gene TRBJ2-7, with TRBD1 as a possible D gene (5 bases). CDR3 length equals 13 residues. V dropped 7 bases and J dropped 5 bases, with 15 bases sitting between them. The germline V gene encodes CDR1 SEHNR and CDR2 FQNEAQ (reference sequence). CDR3 region: CASTHSDSNEQYF. CDR3 in DNA: TGTGCCAGCACCCACTCCGACAGCAACGAGCAGTACTTC.

This clonotype was detected ten times or more. J is TRBJ1-1 and V is TRBV19, with D unclear. Trimming shortened V by 5 bases and J by 5 bases, and 15 bases separated the two germline ends. Germline CDR1 is LNHDA and CDR2 is SQIVND (reference sequence). This CDR3 spans 14 amino acids. This CDR3 reads CASSHGSMGTEAFF. The CDR3 DNA follows: TGTGCCAGTAGTCACGGGTCCATGGGGACTGAAGCTTTCTTT.

The rearrangement joins TRBV12-3 or TRBV12-4 to TRBJ2-1; D is ambiguous. Trimming stripped 6 bases from V and 0 bases from J, with 12 bases between. The CDR3 covers 15 residues. DNA for the CDR3: TGTGCCAGCAGCCCCAGCGATAGCTCCTACAATGAGCAGTTCTTC. Translating gives CASSPSDSSYNEQFF.

The rearrangement joins TRBV27 to TRBJ2-1; 13 bases match TRBD2. The CDR3 has 15 residues. CDR1 is MNHEY and CDR2 is SMNVEV in the germline V gene (reference sequence). V lost 5 bases and J lost 5; bases outside the gene matches: 3. CDR3 DNA: TGTGCCAGCAGTCAACTAGCGGGAGGGAACAATGAGCAGTTCTTC. It translates to CASSQLAGGNNEQFF.

This clonotype was counted only a few times. This chain joins TRBV7-2 and TRBJ2-5; no reliable D call. V gave up 10 bases and J gave up 5 bases, with 17 bases separating them. Germline CDR1 reads SGHTA; CDR2 reads FQGNSA. The CDR3 covers 13 residues. CDR3 region: CATGVAERETQYF. The CDR3 DNA follows: TGTGCCACCGGCGTGGCGGAAAGGGAGACCCAGTACTTC. Using reference TRBV7-2 and TRBJ2-5 for the parts outside the CDR3, the full variable domain is GAGVSQSPSNKVTEKGKDVELRCDPISGHTALYWYRQSLGQGLEFLIYFQGNSAPDKSGLPSDRFSAERTGGSVSTLTIQRTQQEDSAVYLCATGVAERETQYFGPGTRLLVL.

This clonotype was detected only a few times. V is TRBV28 and J is TRBJ1-6; tentative D call: TRBD1 (5 bases). The V end lost 6 bases, the J end lost 3 bases, and 12 bases lay between the germline ends. The CDR3 length is 15 residues. CDR1 and CDR2 from the germline V gene are MDHEN and SYDVKM. In DNA, the CDR3 is TGTGCCAGCAGCCCTGGGGGGGTCTATAATTCACCCCTCCACTTT. Amino acid sequence: CASSPGGVYNSPLHF.

The J gene is TRBJ1-5, the V gene TRBV4-1; no firm D call. V was pared by 0 bases and J by 5 bases, with 14 bases between. Germline V gene data show CDR1 as MGHRA and CDR2 as YSYEKL. The CDR3 has 16 amino acids. CDR3 nucleotide sequence: TGCGCCAGCAGCCAAGATGTTAGGAGGGAAGATCAGCCCCAGCATTTT. It encodes CASSQDVRREDQPQHF.

The chain couples TRBV6-5 to TRBJ1-1; a weak D match, TRBD1 (5 bases). CDR1 is MNHEY, CDR2 SVGAGI, per germline. The CDR3 runs to 14 residues. Trimming removed 0 bases from V and 4 bases from J, with 9 bases in between. CDR3 DNA: TGTGCCAGCAGTTACTCGCGGGGGATCACTGAAGCTTTCTTT. This encodes CASSYSRGITEAFF.

The table lists this clonotype with a few counts. The V gene is TRBV7-6, the J gene TRBJ2-1; the D gene is possibly TRBD2 (6 bases). With 5 bases removed from V and 9 bases from J, the gap between germline ends came to 20 bases. Germline V gene data show CDR1 as SGHVS and CDR2 as FNYEAQ. The CDR3 contains 15 residues. CDR3 sequence (DNA): TGTGCCAGCAGCCCCCTAGCCGGGGGTAAGGCTGAGCAGTTCTTC. Translating it yields CASSPLAGGKAEQFF.

This clonotype was counted at least ten times. The V gene is TRBV7-2, the J gene TRBJ2-3; weak D call: TRBD1 (9 bases). The CDR3 consists of 19 residues. Germline V gene data show CDR1 as SGHTA and CDR2 as FQGNSA. The V and J ends lost 3 bases and 0 bases respectively, with 22 bases between them. This chain's CDR3 is CASSLGQGRLATSTDTQYF. The CDR3 DNA reads TGTGCCAGCAGCTTGGGACAGGGCCGACTAGCGACTAGCACAGATACGCAGTATTTT.

The rearrangement joins TRBV12-3 or TRBV12-4 to TRBJ2-7; TRBD1 agrees at 8 bases. This CDR3 has 16 amino acids. V lost 0 bases, J lost 3 bases, and 7 bases stayed unmatched. CDR3 loop: CASSLATGGYIYEQYF. As DNA, the CDR3 is TGTGCCAGCAGTTTAGCCACAGGGGGTTATATCTACGAGCAGTACTTC.

This clonotype was seen once. The chain employs TRBV6-6 and TRBJ1-5; 7 bases fit TRBD1. The CDR3 contains 15 residues. CDR1 is MNHNY, CDR2 SVGAGI, per germline (reference sequence). V dropped 0 bases and J dropped 7; count of bases not matched to a gene: 6. CDR3 DNA sequence: TGTGCCAGCAGTTACTCGACCCCACAGGGGCAGCCCCAGCATTTT. This sequence encodes CASSYSTPQGQPQHF.

This chain connects TRBV7-9 to TRBJ2-5; D not resolved. The CDR3 has 14 amino acids. Between the trimmed V and J ends, which lost 5 bases and 1 base, there was a span of 11 bases. Per germline, CDR1 SEHNR and CDR2 FQNEAQ (reference sequence). The CDR3 reads CASSPPKIQETQYF. CDR3 nucleotide sequence: TGTGCCAGCAGCCCCCCCAAGATCCAAGAGACCCAGTACTTC. Supplemented by reference TRBV7-9 and TRBJ2-5, the full variable domain reads DTGVSQNPRHKITKRGQNVTFRCDPISEHNRLYWYRQTLGQGPEFLTYFQNEAQLEKSRLLSDRFSAERPKGSFSTLEIQRTEQGDSAMYLCASSPPKIQETQYFGPGTRLLVL.

This clonotype occurred many times. The rearrangement links TRBV12-3 or TRBV12-4 to TRBJ1-3; 8 bases fit TRBD1. This CDR3 is 15 amino acids long. V lost 6 bases and J lost 4; bases outside the gene matches: 8. The CDR3 protein is CASRGKTGGGNTIYF. The CDR3 nucleotides are TGTGCCAGCAGGGGAAAAACAGGGGGAGGAAACACCATATATTTT.